Listed below are T cell receptor beta chains from one sample, sequenced in a study of blood T cell repertoires in COVID-19. Clones were sequenced by immunoSEQ multiplex PCR, and TCRdb holds only the in-frame ones, with some missing. This sample has just over 300,000 clones, with 87% found just once. Sequencing input: peripheral blood. The receptors derive from a man younger than 35 with active or convalescent COVID-19. Both conserved end residues are part of each CDR3. A D gene is named only where the DNA matches it firmly. Not every row has a clone size; where given, it reads once, few, many or a size class.

v_call,clone_size,d_call,j_call,cdr3_nt,cdr3_aa
TRBV9,few,TRBD2,TRBJ2-1,TGTGCCAGCAGCGTAGACGGGGGGAGCTCCTACAATGAGCAGTTCTTC,CASSVDGGSSYNEQFF
TRBV5-8,NA,NA,TRBJ1-5,TGTGCCAGCAGGGGAACAGGGTATCAGCCCCAGCATTTT,CASRGTGYQPQHF
TRBV7-9,NA,TRBD1,TRBJ2-7,TGTGCCACCCTGCCGGACAGGGGCGACGAGCAGTACTTC,CATLPDRGDEQYF
TRBV7-9,NA,TRBD1,TRBJ1-2,TGTGCCAGCAGCCATCTCCCACGGGGACAGCAGTCTAACTATGGCTACACCTTC,CASSHLPRGQQSNYGYTF
TRBV11-2,NA,NA,TRBJ1-6,TGTGCCAGCACCCCTGACAGACCAAATTCACCCCTCCACTTT,CASTPDRPNSPLHF
TRBV5-1,NA,NA,TRBJ2-7,TGCGCCAGCAGCTTGGAAGGTGCGGGCGAGCAGTACTTC,CASSLEGAGEQYF
TRBV5-8,NA,NA,TRBJ1-6,TGTGCCAGCAGTCCGGAGTGGTTGAATTCACCCCTCCACTTT,CASSPEWLNSPLHF
TRBV3-1/TRBV3-2,NA,NA,TRBJ1-4,TGTGCCAGCAGCCCCCTAGGGGCGGAAAAACTGTTTTTT,CASSPLGAEKLFF
TRBV7-9,once,TRBD2,TRBJ2-2,TGTGCCAGCAGACCAAGACTAGCGGGAGGCCGTACCGGGGAGCTGTTTTTT,CASRPRLAGGRTGELFF
TRBV27,NA,TRBD2,TRBJ2-3,TGTGCCAGCAAGGGACTGGCGGGAGGCACAGATACGCAGTATTTT,CASKGLAGGTDTQYF
TRBV4-1,NA,NA,TRBJ2-4,TGCGCCAGCAGCCAGCTGGACACCCTAGCCAAAAACATTCAGTACTTC,CASSQLDTLAKNIQYF